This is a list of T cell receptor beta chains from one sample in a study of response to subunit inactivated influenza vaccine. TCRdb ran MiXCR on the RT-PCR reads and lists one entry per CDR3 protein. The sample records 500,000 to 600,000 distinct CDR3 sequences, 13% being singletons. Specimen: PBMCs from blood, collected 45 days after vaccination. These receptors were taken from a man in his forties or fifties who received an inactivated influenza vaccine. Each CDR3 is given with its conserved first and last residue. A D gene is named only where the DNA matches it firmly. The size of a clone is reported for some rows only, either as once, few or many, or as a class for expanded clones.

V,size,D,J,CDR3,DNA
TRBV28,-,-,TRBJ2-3,CASGRSSTDTQYF,TGTGCCTCAGGTCGTTCTAGCACAGATACGCAGTATTTT
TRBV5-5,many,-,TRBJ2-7,CASSLARGRGYEQYF,TGTGCCAGCAGCTTGGCCCGAGGACGGGGGTACGAGCAGTACTTC
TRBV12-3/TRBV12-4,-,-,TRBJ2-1,CASSRDGFYEQFF,TGTGCCAGCAGTCGCGATGGGTTTTACGAGCAGTTCTTC
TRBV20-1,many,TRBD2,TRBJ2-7,CSAPQRELIQGYEQYF,TGCAGTGCCCCACAGCGGGAGTTGATTCAGGGCTACGAGCAGTACTTC
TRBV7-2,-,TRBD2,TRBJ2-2,CASSLAGGSGELFF,TGTGCCAGCAGCTTAGCGGGGGGGTCCGGGGAGCTGTTTTTT
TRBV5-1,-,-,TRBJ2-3,CASSPQERYTQYF,TGCGCCAGCAGCCCCCAAGAGCGGTATACGCAGTATTTT
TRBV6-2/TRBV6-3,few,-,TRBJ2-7,CASSYTTTYEQYF,TGTGCCAGCAGTTACACCACAACCTACGAGCAGTACTTC
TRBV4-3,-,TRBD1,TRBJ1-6,CASSLQGAIGSPLHF,TGCGCCAGCAGCCTTCAGGGGGCTATAGGTTCACCCCTCCACTTT
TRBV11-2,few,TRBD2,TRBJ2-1,CASSFGLAGGRSSYGEQFF,TGTGCCAGCAGCTTCGGACTAGCGGGGGGCCGAAGTTCCTACGGTGAGCAGTTCTTC
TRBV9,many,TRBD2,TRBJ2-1,CASSVGLAGEGEQFF,TGTGCCAGCAGCGTAGGGCTAGCGGGAGAGGGTGAGCAGTTCTTC
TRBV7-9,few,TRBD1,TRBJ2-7,CASSPPPRGRRYEQYF,TGTGCCAGCAGCCCCCCACCCAGGGGGCGCCGGTACGAGCAGTACTTC
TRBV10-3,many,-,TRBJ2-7,CAIREEVSGGAMGEQYF,TGTGCCATCAGGGAGGAGGTTAGCGGAGGGGCTATGGGCGAGCAGTACTTC
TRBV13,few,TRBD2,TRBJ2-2,CASSLRLAGDLGTGELFF,TGTGCCAGCAGCTTAAGGCTAGCGGGAGACCTAGGCACCGGGGAGCTGTTTTTT
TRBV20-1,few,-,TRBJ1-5,CSARRHSNQPQHF,TGCAGTGCTAGGCGGCATAGCAATCAGCCCCAGCATTTT
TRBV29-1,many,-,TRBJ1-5,CSVGAGDQPQHF,TGCAGCGTTGGGGCAGGGGATCAGCCCCAGCATTTT
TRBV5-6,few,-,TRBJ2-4,CASSSPTVNIQYF,TGTGCCAGCAGCTCGCCCACAGTAAACATTCAGTACTTC
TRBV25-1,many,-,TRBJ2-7,CASSQGRSSYEQYF,TGTGCCAGCAGCCAAGGGAGGAGCTCCTACGAGCAGTACTTC
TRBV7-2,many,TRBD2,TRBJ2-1,CASGAGTSGRREQFF,TGTGCCAGCGGTGCCGGGACTAGCGGGAGAAGAGAGCAGTTCTTC
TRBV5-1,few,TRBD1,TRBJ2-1,CASSLQDRLPDNEQFF,TGCGCCAGCAGCTTGCAGGACAGGCTCCCCGACAATGAGCAGTTCTTC
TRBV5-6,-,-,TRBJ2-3,CASSPNRLVADTQYF,TGTGCCAGCAGCCCTAATCGACTAGTAGCAGATACGCAGTATTTT
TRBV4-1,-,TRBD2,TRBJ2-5,CASSPGQRGETQYF,TGCGCCAGCAGCCCAGGTCAGCGGGGAGAGACCCAGTACTTC
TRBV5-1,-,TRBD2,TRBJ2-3,CASAPYSGGPVDTQYF,TGCGCCAGCGCGCCCTACTCGGGGGGGCCAGTAGATACGCAGTATTTT
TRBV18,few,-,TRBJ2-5,CASSPKLGETQYF,TGTGCCAGCTCACCCAAGTTGGGGGAGACCCAGTACTTC
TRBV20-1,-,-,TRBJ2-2,CSASSGGRGELFF,TGCAGTGCCTCATCCGGGGGGCGCGGGGAGCTGTTTTTT
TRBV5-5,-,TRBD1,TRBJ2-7,CASSLPGTGSFREQYF,TGTGCCAGCAGCCTACCCGGGACAGGGTCGTTTCGCGAGCAGTACTTC
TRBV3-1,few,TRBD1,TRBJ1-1,CASSQGELTGGQPEAFF,TGTGCCAGCAGCCAAGGAGAGTTGACAGGGGGCCAGCCAGAAGCTTTCTTT
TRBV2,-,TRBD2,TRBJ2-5,CADGTSGAQETQYF,TGTGCCGACGGGACTAGCGGAGCCCAAGAGACCCAGTACTTC
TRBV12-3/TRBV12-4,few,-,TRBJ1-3,CASSPGRLSSGNTIYF,TGTGCCAGCAGCCCAGGCCGGTTGAGCTCTGGAAACACCATATATTTT
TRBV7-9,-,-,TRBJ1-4,CASSLLRGSEKLFF,TGTGCCAGCAGCTTACTCAGGGGTAGTGAAAAACTGTTTTTT
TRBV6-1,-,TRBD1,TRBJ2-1,CASRKGTGTYNEQFF,TGTGCCAGCAGAAAAGGGACAGGAACCTACAATGAGCAGTTCTTC
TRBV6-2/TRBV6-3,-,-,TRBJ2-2,CASRSIGGPNTGELFF,TGTGCCAGCAGGTCCATAGGGGGGCCGAACACCGGGGAGCTGTTTTTT
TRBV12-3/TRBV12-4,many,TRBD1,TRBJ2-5,CASSPGGAETQYF,TGTGCCAGCAGTCCAGGGGGCGCAGAGACCCAGTACTTC
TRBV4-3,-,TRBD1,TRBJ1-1,CASSQDARGPGAFF,TGCGCCAGCAGCCAAGATGCCAGGGGGCCTGGAGCTTTCTTT
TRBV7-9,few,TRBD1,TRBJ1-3,CASSVDRVPGNTIYF,TGTGCCAGCAGCGTCGACAGGGTGCCTGGAAACACCATATATTTT
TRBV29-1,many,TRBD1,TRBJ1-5,CSVVDRPNQPQHF,TGCAGCGTGGTGGACAGGCCCAATCAGCCCCAGCATTTT
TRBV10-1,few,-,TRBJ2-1,CASSNMGTSSYNEQFF,TGCGCCAGCAGTAATATGGGGACGAGCTCCTACAATGAGCAGTTCTTC
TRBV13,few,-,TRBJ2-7,CASSRNQGTYSYEQYF,TGTGCCAGCAGCCGAAATCAGGGGACCTACTCCTACGAGCAGTACTTC
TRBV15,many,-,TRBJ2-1,CATSRAGFEQFF,TGTGCCACCAGCAGAGCTGGCTTTGAGCAGTTCTTC
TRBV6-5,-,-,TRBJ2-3,CASSYGGEFVSIDTQYF,TGTGCCAGCAGTTACGGCGGGGAGTTTGTAAGCATAGATACGCAGTATTTT
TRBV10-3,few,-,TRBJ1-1,CAISELNRVPTEAFF,TGTGCCATCAGTGAGTTGAACAGGGTCCCCACTGAAGCTTTCTTT
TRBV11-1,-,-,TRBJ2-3,CASGGMKGRGGLADTQYF,TGTGCCAGTGGGGGGATGAAAGGTAGGGGGGGCCTCGCAGATACGCAGTATTTT
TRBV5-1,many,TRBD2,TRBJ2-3,CASRTSGITDTQYF,TGCGCCAGCAGGACTAGCGGAATCACAGATACGCAGTATTTT
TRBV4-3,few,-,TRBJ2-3,CASSQDVGSSDTQYF,TGCGCCAGCAGCCAAGATGTCGGGAGTAGTGATACGCAGTATTTT
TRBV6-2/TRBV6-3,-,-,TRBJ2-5,CASSYEGTLQETQYF,TGTGCCAGCAGTTACGAAGGGACACTCCAAGAGACCCAGTACTTC
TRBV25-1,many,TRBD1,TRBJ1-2,CASSGRGQGKGYGYTF,TGTGCCAGCAGTGGCCGAGGACAGGGGAAGGGCTATGGCTACACCTTC
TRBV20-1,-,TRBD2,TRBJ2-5,CSVPRGGLETQYF,TGCAGTGTCCCACGGGGGGGGTTAGAGACCCAGTACTTC
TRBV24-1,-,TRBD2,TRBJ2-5,CATSGGGLEVKETQYF,TGTGCCACCAGTGGAGGGGGACTAGAAGTAAAAGAGACCCAGTACTTC
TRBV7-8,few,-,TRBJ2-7,CASTRTSLSLHEQYF,TGTGCCAGCACCCGGACCAGTCTTTCCCTCCACGAGCAGTACTTC
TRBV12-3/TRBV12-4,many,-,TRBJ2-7,CASSLRAGAEQYF,TGTGCCAGCAGTTTACGGGCAGGGGCCGAGCAGTACTTC
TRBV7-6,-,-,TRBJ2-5,CASSLPGCQETQYF,TGTGCCAGCAGCTTGCCAGGATGCCAAGAGACCCAGTACTTC
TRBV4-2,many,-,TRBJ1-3,CASSQGFEGNTIYF,TGTGCCAGCAGCCAGGGGTTTGAGGGAAACACCATATATTTT
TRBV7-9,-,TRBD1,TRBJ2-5,CASSPDRLQETQYF,TGTGCCAGCAGCCCGGACAGGCTTCAAGAGACCCAGTACTTC
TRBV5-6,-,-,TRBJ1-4,CASSYYGRRPNEKLFF,TGTGCCAGCAGCTACTACGGACGGCGACCTAATGAAAAACTGTTTTTT